The 30 T cell receptor beta chains given below trace back to one sample, sequenced in a study of early T cells in non-severe SARS-CoV-2 infection. MiXCR, run by TCRdb on the 5' RACE reads, gives a single entry per CDR3 protein. The table includes 70,000 to 75,000 distinct CDR3 sequences, roughly an eighth detected once. Specimen: whole blood. These receptors originate from an adult who was a healthcare worker with PCR-confirmed SARS-CoV-2 infection or an uninfected control (not recorded which).

The V call is TRBV18, the J call TRBJ2-7; 8 bases are shared with TRBD1. CDR3 length equals 14 residues. The V gene's germline CDR1 is KGHSH and CDR2 LQKENI. With V trimmed by 3 bases and J by 2 bases, 3 bases remained unmatched. The CDR3 region has the DNA TGTGCCAGCTCACCCGGGACAGGAACCTACGAGCAGTACTTC. Protein sequence: CASSPGTGTYEQYF.

This clonotype came up many times. The chain carries TRBV7-3 and TRBJ2-3; no clear D gene. Deletions cut 5 bases from V and 5 bases from J, with 8 bases between. The CDR3 contains 12 residues. Germline V gene lookup returns CDR1 SGHTA and CDR2 FQGTGA. CDR3 coding DNA: TGTGCCAGCAGCCCAAACTTAGATACGCAGTATTTT. Translating gives CASSPNLDTQYF.

This clonotype was seen repeatedly, ten times or more. This sequence joins TRBV18 and TRBJ1-2; 10 bases map to TRBD1. Germline-derived CDR1 and CDR2 are KGHSH and LQKENI. The CDR3 is made up of 19 amino acids. V lost 1 base and J lost 7; bases outside the gene matches: 18. CDR3 nucleotide sequence: TGTGCCAGCTCACCACTTCACCGGGACAGGGGTTTTCGGGGCTCTGGCTACACCTTC. Translated: CASSPLHRDRGFRGSGYTF.

This clonotype was counted between two and nine times. CDR3 nucleotides: TGTGCCAGCAGCCAAGTGAACAGAAACACTGAAGCTTTCTTT. It codes for CASSQVNRNTEAFF. This chain joins TRBV3-1 and TRBJ1-1, with unresolved D. The CDR3 is made up of 14 amino acids. The V gene lost 1 base and the J gene lost 2 bases, with 8 bases spanning the gap. Germline-derived CDR1 and CDR2 are LGHDT and YNNKEL (reference sequence). The full variable domain, with the rest looked up from reference TRBV3-1 and TRBJ1-1, is DTAVSQTPKYLVTQMGNDKSIKCEQNLGHDTMYWYKQDSKKFLKIMFSYNNKELIINETVPNRFSPKSPDKAHLNLHINSLELGDSAVYFCASSQVNRNTEAFFGQGTRLTVV.

The chain has TRBV5-1 and TRBJ1-1, with 7 bases identical to TRBD1. The CDR3 spans 14 residues. Germline V lookup: CDR1 SGHRS, CDR2 YFSETQ. With 3 bases clipped from V and 1 base from J, the junction kept 3 bases outside the gene matches. This CDR3 is CASSSGQQNTEAFF. As DNA, the CDR3 is TGCGCCAGCAGCTCGGGACAGCAGAACACTGAAGCTTTCTTT.

The genes are TRBV3-1 and TRBJ2-7; D is undetermined. The germline V gene has CDR1 LGHDT and CDR2 YNNKEL (reference sequence). The CDR3 length is 11 residues. V lost 6 bases to trimming and J lost 2 bases, with 5 bases between them. CDR3 sequence reads: CASSGTYEQYF. The CDR3 DNA reads TGTGCCAGCAGTGGAACCTACGAGCAGTACTTC.

This clonotype was seen a few times. V is TRBV5-1 and J is TRBJ2-3, with TRBD2 identical over 8 bases. This CDR3 has 16 residues. The germline gives CDR1 SGHRS, CDR2 YFSETQ. V shed 1 base, J shed 3 bases, and the junction held 7 bases outside the gene matches. In nucleotides, the CDR3 is TGCGCCAGCAGCTTGACCGAGACTAGCGCGACAGATACGCAGTATTTT. Translating gives CASSLTETSATDTQYF. The variable domain in full, with the rest retrieved from reference TRBV5-1 and TRBJ2-3, is KAGVTQTPRYLIKTRGQQVTLSCSPISGHRSVSWYQQTPGQGLQFLFEYFSETQRNKGNFPGRFSGRQFSNSRSEMNVSTLELGDSALYLCASSLTETSATDTQYFGPGTRLTVL.

The chain carries TRBV2 and TRBJ1-1, with D unclear. Germline-derived CDR1 and CDR2 are SNHLY and FYNNEI. V dropped 6 bases and J dropped 0 bases, with 5 bases sitting between them. This CDR3 comprises 12 residues. Written as DNA, the CDR3 is TGTGCCAGCAGCCAATTGAACACTGAAGCTTTCTTT. Translated: CASSQLNTEAFF.

The chain joins TRBV11-2 to TRBJ2-3, with a tentative D call TRBD2 (6 bases). The V and J ends lost 9 bases and 2 bases respectively, with 15 bases between them. Germline CDR1 is SGHAT and CDR2 is FQNNGV. The CDR3 has 14 amino acids. The DNA for the CDR3 is TGTGCCAGTACCTCACTAGCAAACACAGATACGCAGTATTTT. Its protein product is CASTSLANTDTQYF.

The V and J genes are TRBV29-1 and TRBJ1-2; D remains ambiguous. This CDR3 has 8 residues. V lost 3 bases to trimming and J lost 7 bases, with 0 bases between them. Germline V lookup: CDR1 SQVTM, CDR2 ANQGSEA. CDR3: CSVDGYTF. DNA for the CDR3: TGCAGCGTTGATGGCTACACCTTC.

The gene calls are TRBV20-1 and TRBJ1-6; maybe TRBD1 (5 bases). The germline V and J ends were trimmed by 0 bases and 9 bases, with 15 bases remaining between them. Per germline, CDR1 DFQATT and CDR2 SNEGSKA (reference sequence). CDR3 length: 15 amino acids. The CDR3 nucleotides read TGCAGTGCTAGAGATCAGCGGGGGGACGCTTCACCCCTCCACTTT. Translation gives CSARDQRGDASPLHF.

This clonotype was counted only a few times. This chain links TRBV5-1 with TRBJ1-4; 10 bases agree with TRBD1. Unmatched junction bases numbered 3, after V lost 3 bases and J lost 1 base. Germline CDR1 and CDR2: SGHRS and YFSETQ. The CDR3 loop spans 16 amino acids. CDR3 region: CASSSDRGITNEKLFF. The CDR3 DNA sequence: TGCGCCAGCAGCTCGGACAGGGGGATAACTAATGAAAAACTGTTTTTT.

This clonotype has at least ten counts. The chain combines TRBV20-1 with TRBJ2-1; TRBD2 matches 8 bases. The CDR3 spans 16 residues. V lost 4 bases, J lost 3 bases, and 11 bases stayed unmatched. Germline CDR1 DFQATT, CDR2 SNEGSKA (reference sequence). The DNA for the CDR3 is TGCAGTGCTATCCGGTCGGGAGGGGCCAGCTACAATGAGCAGTTCTTC. Its translation is CSAIRSGGASYNEQFF.

This clonotype was seen more than once but under ten times. Likely a read error: the CDR3 ends without its conserved phenylalanine or tryptophan. It is unclear where the CDR3 begins or ends on the DNA, so no DNA is shown, and the CDR3 is as TCRdb lists it. CDR3 protein: CASRGTSRGR. The rearrangement links TRBV27 to TRBJ2-3; no DNA check was done on the table's D call, TRBD2. CDR1 is MNHEY, CDR2 SMNVEV, per germline (reference sequence). The CDR3 spans 10 residues, counting both ends.

The rearrangement links TRBV7-9 to TRBJ2-5; 13 nucleotides align to TRBD2. Trimming at V came to 6 bases and at J to 0 bases, leaving 13 bases not matched to a gene. The CDR3 extends over 19 amino acids. Germline loops: CDR1 SEHNR, CDR2 FQNEAQ (reference sequence). CDR3 region: CASSTRRLAGGPYQETQYF. The DNA for the CDR3 is TGTGCCAGCAGTACCCGAAGACTAGCGGGGGGTCCGTACCAAGAGACCCAGTACTTC.

The chain is built from TRBV11-3 and TRBJ2-2; TRBD1 matches at 8 bases. The ends lost 5 bases at V and 3 bases at J; junction bases unmatched: 2. The CDR3 runs 14 residues. In germline, CDR1 is SGHNT, CDR2 YENEEA. CDR3 loop: CASSPDRDTGELFF. The CDR3 DNA reads TGTGCCAGCAGCCCGGACAGGGACACCGGGGAGCTGTTTTTT.

This clonotype was observed a handful of times. The chain uses TRBV28 and TRBJ1-1; D is undetermined. CDR1 and CDR2 (germline): MDHEN, SYDVKM. This CDR3 region has 13 residues. V gave up 4 bases and J gave up 4 bases, with 10 bases separating them. The CDR3: CASSSGEFTEAFF. The CDR3 region has the DNA TGTGCCAGCAGTTCCGGGGAGTTCACTGAAGCTTTCTTT.

This clonotype has ten or more counts. This chain joins TRBV5-4 and TRBJ2-3, with 9 bases lining up with TRBD2. The V gene's germline CDR1 is SGHNT and CDR2 YYREEE (reference sequence). The CDR3 contains 15 residues. With 2 bases clipped from V and 2 bases from J, the junction kept 3 bases outside the gene matches. The CDR3 nucleotides read TGTGCCAGCAGCTTACTAGCGGGCCCCACAGATACGCAGTATTTT. Its protein product is CASSLLAGPTDTQYF.

This clonotype was counted at least ten times. V usage is TRBV25-1 and J usage is TRBJ2-6; D tentatively reads TRBD1 or TRBD2 (5 bases each). CDR1 and CDR2 from the germline V gene are MGHDK and SYGVNS. The CDR3 loop spans 13 amino acids. V was cut by 8 bases and J by 10 bases, with 15 bases left in between. CDR3 nucleotide sequence: TGTGCCAGCCTTGACGACTGGGGGAACGTCCTGACTTTC. It yields the protein CASLDDWGNVLTF.

This clonotype was picked up many times. The genes are TRBV7-9 and TRBJ1-6; a possible D gene is TRBD1 (6 bases). Deletions cut 8 bases from V and 8 bases from J, with 13 bases between. Germline values: CDR1 SEHNR, CDR2 FQNEAQ (reference sequence). CDR3 length: 13 amino acids. The chain's CDR3 is CASRDIRDSPLHF. The CDR3 DNA follows: TGTGCCAGCCGGGACATTAGGGATTCACCCCTCCACTTT. Looking up the rest from reference TRBV7-9 and TRBJ1-6 gives the full variable domain: DTGVSQNPRHKITKRGQNVTFRCDPISEHNRLYWYRQTLGQGPEFLTYFQNEAQLEKSRLLSDRFSAERPKGSFSTLEIQRTEQGDSAMYLCASRDIRDSPLHFGNGTRLTVT.

The gene calls are TRBV7-3 and TRBJ2-1; 8 bases agree with TRBD1. Germline trimming cut 2 bases from V and 9 bases from J; bases unmatched to any gene: 9. Germline-derived CDR1 and CDR2 are SGHTA and FQGTGA. This CDR3 comprises 15 residues. In DNA, the CDR3 is TGTGCCAGCAGCTTACCAGGGGGCCGGCAGGGTGAGCAGTTCTTC. Its translation: CASSLPGGRQGEQFF.

The chain combines TRBV11-2 with TRBJ1-4; D gene ambiguous. The CDR3 length is 14 residues. Trimming removed 5 bases at V and 8 bases at J, with 15 bases between. The V gene's germline CDR1 is SGHAT and CDR2 FQNNGV. CDR3 loop: CASSPFGKAEKLFF. Written as DNA, the CDR3 is TGTGCCAGCAGCCCCTTCGGAAAAGCCGAAAAACTGTTTTTT.

This clonotype was counted only a few times. The chain carries TRBV6-4 and TRBJ2-1, with D tentatively TRBD1 (6 bases). Germline values: CDR1 MRHNA, CDR2 SNTAGT. This CDR3 is built from 14 residues. The V gene lost 2 bases and the J gene lost 10 bases, with 15 bases spanning the gap. In nucleotides, the CDR3 is TGTGCCAGCAGTGACGGCACAGGGAGAGGGGAGCAGTTCTTC. Protein: CASSDGTGRGEQFF.

This clonotype was seen many times. The rearrangement joins TRBV20-1 to TRBJ2-3, with TRBD1 as a possible D gene (6 bases). CDR3 length: 15 amino acids. Between the trimmed V and J ends, which lost 5 bases and 4 bases, there was a span of 19 bases. CDR1 is DFQATT and CDR2 is SNEGSKA in the germline V gene (reference sequence). The DNA of the CDR3 is TGCAGTGCTCCCGACAGGTCCCAATCATCAGATACGCAGTATTTT. Encoded protein: CSAPDRSQSSDTQYF.

This clonotype was observed many times. The chain links TRBV16 to TRBJ1-5; D is uncertain. The CDR3 consists of 14 residues. V lost 2 bases and J 2 bases, leaving 7 bases between the germline ends. Germline-derived CDR1 and CDR2 are KGHSY and FQNENV. CDR3 region: CASSQDYGNQPQHF. The CDR3 coding sequence is TGTGCCAGCAGCCAAGATTACGGCAATCAGCCCCAGCATTTT.

This chain links TRBV7-6 with TRBJ1-1; perhaps TRBD1 as D (5 bases). V lost 7 bases and J lost 2, with 11 bases in between. CDR1 and CDR2 from the germline V gene are SGHVS and FNYEAQ. The CDR3 spans 13 residues. CDR3 residues: CASKGTANTEAFF. The CDR3, as DNA: TGTGCCAGCAAGGGGACGGCCAACACTGAAGCTTTCTTT.

This clonotype turned up a few times. The V gene is TRBV3-1, the J gene TRBJ2-3; 12 bases are shared with TRBD2. The V and J ends lost 7 bases and 4 bases, in that order; junction bases with no gene match: 3. Germline CDR1 is LGHDT and CDR2 is YNNKEL (reference sequence). CDR3 size: 14 residues. CDR3 DNA sequence: TGTGCCAGCACCCTAGCGGGGGGGCCAGATACGCAGTATTTT. Translating gives CASTLAGGPDTQYF.

This clonotype was counted many times. V is TRBV29-1 and J is TRBJ1-1; D may be TRBD1 (6 bases). The CDR3 length is 12 residues. V shed 6 bases and J shed 1 base, with 9 bases lying between them. Germline CDR1 and CDR2: SQVTM and ANQGSEA. In DNA, the CDR3 is TGCAGCGTCGGACAGACGAACACTGAAGCTTTCTTT. This sequence encodes CSVGQTNTEAFF.

This clonotype occurred many times. The chain recombines TRBV11-1 with TRBJ2-1; TRBD1 matches at 7 bases. The CDR3 runs 15 residues. The junction had 11 bases not matched to a gene; V was cut back by 5 bases and J by 7 bases. Germline lookup yields CDR1 SGHAT and CDR2 FQDESV (reference sequence). CDR3 nucleotide sequence: TGTGCCAGCAGCAAAAGACAGGGCCAAGGGAATGAGCAGTTCTTC. It is translated as CASSKRQGQGNEQFF.

The V and J genes are TRBV5-1 and TRBJ2-1; 10 nucleotides line up with TRBD2. The V gene's germline CDR1 is SGHRS and CDR2 YFSETQ. The CDR3 length is 16 residues. The ends lost 4 bases at V and 3 bases at J; junction bases unmatched: 7. CDR3 region: CASSKSGTSDYNEQFF. The DNA of the CDR3 is TGCGCCAGCAGCAAATCCGGGACTAGCGACTACAATGAGCAGTTCTTC.